This TCR beta chain is drawn from a study of sequential checkpoint blockade in melanoma (dated by TCRdb to the late 2010s). At the level of the whole study: In a 1:1 randomization, patients received either first-line nivolumab then ipilimumab (arm A) or ipilimumab then nivolumab (arm B). Both trial sequences were followed by maintenance nivolumab.

The study at large found these results: The response-prediction model combining TCR metrics and mutation burden needs validation in larger, independent patient cohorts.

The immunoSEQ Assay was used to immunosequence TCRbeta CDR3 regions from genomic DNA. Before high-throughput sequencing, genomic DNA was amplified using bias-controlled multiplex PCR. The authors' analysis ran thus. To quantify the absolute abundance of each unique TCRbeta CDR3 region, the sequences were collapsed and filtered. Clonality, defined as 1 minus Pielou's evenness, was calculated using only productive rearrangements. A previously published method was used to identify clones with significantly greater frequencies in on-treatment samples than in baseline samples. In TCRdb, the immuneACCESS table is reduced to in-frame sequences with V and J assigned. These tables do not hold every clone; where another copy was compared, an unresolved V gene accounts for under half, and the others remain unexplained. D and trimming come from the DNA, and the V and J calls and clone size come from that table. In all, the sample holds about 21,000 clones, and approximately 80% of those were seen once. Roughly 9.1% of the sample is taken by the ten largest.

The CDR3, cysteine through phenylalanine, is 15 amino acids long. Left in the record is the CDR3 DNA by itself, 45 bases read in frame from the first base. Taken from the germline V gene, the CDR1 and CDR2 loops are MNHNS and SASEGT. Only a few counts were recorded for this clone. Its antigen is still unknown. Per-nucleotide qualities are absent, and no much larger clonotype sits a single base away. Reading the label with the study, this specimen's treatment or condition is: randomized to nivolumab then ipilimumab (arm A) or the reverse (arm B). Prior DNA-damaging chemotherapy had not been received by any trial patient. Live CD3+CD8+ cells negative for CD19 and CD56 were sorted from thawed PBMCs on a FACS Aria II flow cytometer. Samples came from patients with melanoma in CheckMate 064, a randomized, open-label phase II trial of sequential checkpoint blockade. Peripheral blood mononuclear cells were collected by leukapheresis, purified using Ficoll-Paque, and frozen in human serum containing about 9.8% DMSO. Immediately after sorting, the purity of the sorted blood CD3+CD8+ cells was confirmed to be >95%, and DNA was then extracted.

This receptor was taken from a human donor with melanoma. Sequencing was performed on CD8+ T cells sorted from blood (inferred from file names), taken from a patient given nivolumab and ipilimumab in sequence. Rearrangement joined TRBV6-1 to TRBJ2-5, and TRBD1 matches 7 of the central bases. The last part of the DNA fits TRBJ2-7 better; the J call may be wrong. The CDR3 in this case is CASSEDPTGQHEQYF. At the DNA level, the sequence is TGTGCCAGCAGTGAAGACCCGACGGGACAGCACGAGCAGTACTTC.